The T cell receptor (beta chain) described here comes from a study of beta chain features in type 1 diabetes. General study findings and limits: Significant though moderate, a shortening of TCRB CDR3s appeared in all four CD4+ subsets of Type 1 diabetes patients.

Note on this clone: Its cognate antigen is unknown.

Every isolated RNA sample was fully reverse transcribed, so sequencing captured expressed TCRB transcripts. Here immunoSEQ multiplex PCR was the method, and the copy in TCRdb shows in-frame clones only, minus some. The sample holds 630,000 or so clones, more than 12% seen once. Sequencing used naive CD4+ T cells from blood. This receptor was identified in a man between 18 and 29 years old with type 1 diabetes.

CDR3 loop: CASSLVENYEQYF. The CDR3 coding sequence is TGTGCCAGCAGCTTGGTGGAGAACTACGAGCAGTACTTC. The chain joins TRBV5-4 to TRBJ2-7; D not certain. This CDR3 comprises 13 residues. Trimming shortened V by 0 bases and J by 3 bases, and 7 bases separated the two germline ends. The germline gives CDR1 SGHNT, CDR2 YYREEE (reference sequence).